This TCR beta chain is drawn from a study of cytotoxic CD8 clonotypes in ibrutinib-treated CLL. Study context: Mean yields were 255,043 productive templates and around 98,000 productive rearrangements per sample.

Comments on this clone: Its specificity is unknown.

V was clipped by 1 base and J by 4 bases; unmatched bases: 5. The germline CDR1 and CDR2 sequences are SQVTM and ANQGSEA. The CDR3 has 15 amino acids. Assay: immunoSEQ multiplex PCR; the TCRdb copy retains only in-frame clones and omits some. This table holds 330,000 or so clones, over 55% found once. General study points: Baseline clonality exceeded age-matched healthy donors and tracked circulating CD8+ T-cell counts. Public clonotypes proved infrequent, and on treatment they shrank or remained steady.

The authors obtained roughly 2 micrograms of genomic DNA from cryopreserved PBMCs for TCR beta libraries. This TCR derives from a human donor with chronic lymphocytic leukemia. The J gene is TRBJ2-2, the V gene TRBV29-1, with 8 positions matching TRBD2. The sequencing here drew on PBMCs, taken after 36 months of ibrutinib treatment. The CDR3 nucleotides are TGCAGCGTTGAAGCGATAGCGGGAATCACCGGGGAGCTGTTTTTT. Encoded protein: CSVEAIAGITGELFF.